Each of the 5 T cell receptor beta chains below was sequenced from the same sample in a study of tumor-infiltrating lymphocytes in localized non-small cell lung cancer. The method was immunoSEQ multiplex PCR; TCRdb's version includes in-frame clones alone and lacks a portion of them. The sample shows about 13,000 clones, 79% of them seen only once. The sample consisted of lung tumor tissue. The source is a human donor with non-small cell lung cancer.

V usage is TRBV28 and J usage is TRBJ2-2; 12 bases match TRBD2. The CDR3 consists of 16 residues. Germline trimming cut 5 bases from V and 3 bases from J; bases unmatched to any gene: 4. Germline V CDR1 and CDR2: MDHEN, SYDVKM. As DNA, the CDR3 is TGTGCCAGCAGTAGTCCTAGCGGGAGGGACACCGGGGAGCTGTTTTTT. Amino acids: CASSSPSGRDTGELFF.

This chain uses TRBV7-3 with TRBJ2-7; D is unresolved. Germline V gene lookup returns CDR1 SGHTA and CDR2 FQGTGA. The CDR3 is 13 amino acids. With 0 bases removed from V and 9 bases from J, the gap between germline ends came to 12 bases. In DNA, the CDR3 is TGTGCCAGCAGCTTAACGTCCGCCTTGGGGCAGTACTTC. This sequence encodes CASSLTSALGQYF. The full variable domain, completed using reference TRBV7-3 and TRBJ2-7, is GAGVSQTPSNKVTEKGKYVELRCDPISGHTALYWYRQSLGQGPEFLIYFQGTGAADDSGLPNDRFFAVRPEGSVSTLKIQRTERGDSAVYLCASSLTSALGQYFGPGTRLTVT.

The J gene is TRBJ2-1, the V gene TRBV7-9; 11 bases fit TRBD2. V shed 5 bases, J shed 9 bases, and the junction held 12 bases outside the gene matches. This CDR3 spans 16 amino acids. In germline, CDR1 is SEHNR, CDR2 FQNEAQ (reference sequence). Here the CDR3 reads CASSPRLAGIDPEQFF. In DNA, the CDR3 is TGTGCCAGCAGCCCAAGACTAGCGGGGATAGACCCTGAGCAGTTCTTC.

CDR3 sequence: CASSSMAGPGEQYF. As DNA, the CDR3 is TGTGCCAGCAGCTCGATGGCGGGGCCGGGGGAGCAGTACTTC. The V call is TRBV7-2, the J call TRBJ2-7; D may be TRBD2 (6 bases). V shed 4 bases and J shed 7 bases, with 17 bases lying between them. The germline V gene encodes CDR1 SGHTA and CDR2 FQGNSA. The CDR3 spans 14 residues.

The rearrangement links TRBV15 to TRBJ2-6; D is perhaps TRBD2 (7 bases). Trimming pared 5 bases from V and 16 bases from J, leaving 18 bases between. This CDR3 comprises 13 residues. Per germline, CDR1 LNHNV and CDR2 YYDKDF (reference sequence). The CDR3 bases are TGTGCCACCAGCGGAGGGGGGGACCGTCGTCTGACTTTC. It specifies CATSGGGDRRLTF.